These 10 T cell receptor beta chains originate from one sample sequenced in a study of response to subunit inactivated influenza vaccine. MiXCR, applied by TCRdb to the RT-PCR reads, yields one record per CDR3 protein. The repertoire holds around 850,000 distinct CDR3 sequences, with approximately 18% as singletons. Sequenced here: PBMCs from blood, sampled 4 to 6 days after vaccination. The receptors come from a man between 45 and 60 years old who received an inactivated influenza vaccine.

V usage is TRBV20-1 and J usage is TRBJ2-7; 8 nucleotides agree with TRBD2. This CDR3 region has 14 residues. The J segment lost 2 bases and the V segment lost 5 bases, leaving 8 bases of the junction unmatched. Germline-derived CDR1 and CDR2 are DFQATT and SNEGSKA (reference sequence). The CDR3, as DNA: TGCAGTGCTCCCCGGGGGGGGGCAGCCTACGAGCAGTACTTC. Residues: CSAPRGGAAYEQYF.

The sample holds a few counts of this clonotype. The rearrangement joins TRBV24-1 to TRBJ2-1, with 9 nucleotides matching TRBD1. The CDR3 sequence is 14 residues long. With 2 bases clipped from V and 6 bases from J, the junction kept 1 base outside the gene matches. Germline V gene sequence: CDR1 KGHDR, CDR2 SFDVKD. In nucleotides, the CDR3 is TGTGCCACCAGTGATTGGACAGGGGTCAATGAGCAGTTCTTC. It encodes CATSDWTGVNEQFF.

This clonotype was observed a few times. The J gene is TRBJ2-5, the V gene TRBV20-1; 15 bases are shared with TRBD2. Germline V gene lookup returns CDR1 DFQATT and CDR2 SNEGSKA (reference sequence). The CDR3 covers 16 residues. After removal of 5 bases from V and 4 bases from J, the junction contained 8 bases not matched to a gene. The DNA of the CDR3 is TGCAGTGCTGTTGGGACTAGCGGGAGGTTGGGAGAGACCCAGTACTTC. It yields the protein CSAVGTSGRLGETQYF.

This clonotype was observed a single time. The CDR3 loop reads CASSLGTGTSGASSYNEQFF. The CDR3, as DNA: TGTGCCAGCAGCTTAGGTACCGGGACTAGCGGGGCAAGCTCCTACAATGAGCAGTTCTTC. This sequence joins TRBV11-1 and TRBJ2-1, with 13 positions matching TRBD2. CDR3 size: 20 residues. With 1 base clipped from V and 0 bases from J, the junction kept 9 bases outside the gene matches. Germline-derived CDR1 and CDR2 are SGHAT and FQDESV (reference sequence). Supplemented by reference TRBV11-1 and TRBJ2-1, the full variable domain reads EAEVAQSPRYKITEKSQAVAFWCDPISGHATLYWYRQILGQGPELLVQFQDESVVDDSQLPKDRFSAERLKGVDSTLKIQPAELGDSAMYLCASSLGTGTSGASSYNEQFFGPGTRLTVL.

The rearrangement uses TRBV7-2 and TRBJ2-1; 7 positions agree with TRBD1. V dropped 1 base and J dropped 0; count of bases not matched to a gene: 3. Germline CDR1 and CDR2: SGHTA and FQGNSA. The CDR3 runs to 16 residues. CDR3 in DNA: TGTGCCAGCAGCTTAGTAGGGACAGCCTCCTACAATGAGCAGTTCTTC. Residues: CASSLVGTASYNEQFF.

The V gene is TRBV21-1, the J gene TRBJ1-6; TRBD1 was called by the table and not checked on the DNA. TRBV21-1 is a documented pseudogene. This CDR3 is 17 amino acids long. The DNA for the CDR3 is TGTGCCAGCAGCAAACACCGCGACAGGGTGGTGGGGTCACCCCTCCACTTT. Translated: CASSKHRDRVVGSPLHF.

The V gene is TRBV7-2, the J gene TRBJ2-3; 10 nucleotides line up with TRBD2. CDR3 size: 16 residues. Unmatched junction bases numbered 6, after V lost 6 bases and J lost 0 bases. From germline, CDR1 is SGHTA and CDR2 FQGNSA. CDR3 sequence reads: CASSVLAGTSTDTQYF. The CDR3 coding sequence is TGTGCCAGCAGTGTACTAGCGGGGACTAGCACAGATACGCAGTATTTT.

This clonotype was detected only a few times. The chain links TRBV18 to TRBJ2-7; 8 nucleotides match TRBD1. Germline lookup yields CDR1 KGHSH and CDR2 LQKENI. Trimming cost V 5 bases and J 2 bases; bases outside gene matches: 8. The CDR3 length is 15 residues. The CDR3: CASSATDRGTYEQYF. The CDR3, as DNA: TGTGCCAGCTCAGCGACCGACAGGGGTACCTACGAGCAGTACTTC.

The CDR3 DNA is TGCAGCGTTGGACGGCTAGCGGGAGCACCCGATGCGCAGTATTTT. Its translation is CSVGRLAGAPDAQYF. The rearrangement links TRBV29-1 to TRBJ2-3, with 10 nucleotides matching TRBD2. Germline V gene sequence: CDR1 SQVTM, CDR2 ANQGSEA. The CDR3 loop spans 15 amino acids. Trimming removed 4 bases from V and 10 bases from J; junction bases left unmatched: 14.

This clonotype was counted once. CDR3 protein: CASSLVETLLQEQYF. CDR3 coding DNA: TGTGCCAGCAGCTTAGTGGAGACACTACTCCAGGAGCAGTACTTC. The rearrangement links TRBV11-2 to TRBJ2-7; D ambiguous. Trimming pared 1 base from V and 7 bases from J, leaving 17 bases between. Germline values: CDR1 SGHAT, CDR2 FQNNGV. The CDR3 length is 15 residues.